This T cell receptor beta chain was captured by sequencing in a study of spatial heterogeneity in lung cancer. Time point defined: sample taken at primary tumor resection. Sequencing covered unsorted whole RNA taken from tumor, nontumor lung or frozen PBMC. Approximately 70 TRACERx patients with early, untreated non-small cell lung cancer donated samples. Using its own MiXCR run on the 5' RACE reads, TCRdb lists one record per CDR3 protein. The data show 22,000 or so distinct CDR3 sequences, over 4.5% seen once. This clonotype was seen more than once but under ten times. The starting material was PBMCs, obtained at surgery. The TCR comes from a male donor with early-stage non-small cell lung cancer.

CDR3 DNA sequence: TGTGCCAGCAGCTTAGACGGTTCCTACAATGAGCAGTTCTTC. It yields the protein CASSLDGSYNEQFF. The chain employs TRBV7-3 and TRBJ2-1; the D is unclear. In germline, CDR1 is SGHTA, CDR2 FQGTGA. With 2 bases removed from V and 1 base from J, the gap between germline ends came to 6 bases. The CDR3 contains 14 residues.